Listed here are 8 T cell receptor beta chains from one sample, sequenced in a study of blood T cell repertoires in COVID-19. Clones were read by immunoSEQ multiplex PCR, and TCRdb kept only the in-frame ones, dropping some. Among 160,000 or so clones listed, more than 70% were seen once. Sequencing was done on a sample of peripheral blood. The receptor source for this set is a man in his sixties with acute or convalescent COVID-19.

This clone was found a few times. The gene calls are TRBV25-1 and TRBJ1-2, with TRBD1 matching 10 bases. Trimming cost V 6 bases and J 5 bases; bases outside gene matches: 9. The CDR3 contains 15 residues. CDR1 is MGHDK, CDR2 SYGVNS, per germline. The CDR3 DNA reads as TGTGCCAGCAGCCCGATCGGGACAGGGGATTATGGCTACACCTTC. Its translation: CASSPIGTGDYGYTF.

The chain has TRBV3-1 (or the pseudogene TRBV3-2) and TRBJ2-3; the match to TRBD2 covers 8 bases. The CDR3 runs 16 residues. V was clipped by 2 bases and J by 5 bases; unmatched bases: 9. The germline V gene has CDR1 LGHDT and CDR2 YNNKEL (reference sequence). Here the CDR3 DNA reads TGTGCCAGCAGCCAATCATATAGCGGGGTTGGAGATACGCAGTATTTT. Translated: CASSQSYSGVGDTQYF.

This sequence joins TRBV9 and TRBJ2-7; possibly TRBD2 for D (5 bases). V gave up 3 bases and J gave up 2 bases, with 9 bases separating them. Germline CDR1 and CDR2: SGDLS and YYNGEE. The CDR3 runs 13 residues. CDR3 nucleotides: TGTGCCAGCAGCGAACGGGAAACCTACGAGCAGTACTTC. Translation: CASSERETYEQYF.

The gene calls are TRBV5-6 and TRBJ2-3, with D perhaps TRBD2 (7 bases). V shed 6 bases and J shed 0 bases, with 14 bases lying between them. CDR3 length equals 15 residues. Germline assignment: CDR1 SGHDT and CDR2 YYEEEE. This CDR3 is CASTWAGASTDTQYF. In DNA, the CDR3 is TGTGCCAGCACCTGGGCGGGGGCTAGCACAGATACGCAGTATTTT.

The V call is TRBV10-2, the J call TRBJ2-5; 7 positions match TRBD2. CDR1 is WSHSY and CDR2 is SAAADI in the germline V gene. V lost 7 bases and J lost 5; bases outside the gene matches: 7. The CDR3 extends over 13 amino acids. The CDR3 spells CASTEREGETQYF. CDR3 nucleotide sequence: TGCGCCAGCACCGAAAGGGAGGGCGAGACCCAGTACTTC.

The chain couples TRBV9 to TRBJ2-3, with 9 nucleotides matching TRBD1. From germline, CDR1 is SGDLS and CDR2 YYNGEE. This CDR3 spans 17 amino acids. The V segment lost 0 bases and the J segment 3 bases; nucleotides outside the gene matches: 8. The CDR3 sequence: CASSVALTGQGTDTQYF. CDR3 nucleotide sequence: TGTGCCAGCAGCGTAGCTCTGACGGGACAGGGTACAGATACGCAGTATTTT.

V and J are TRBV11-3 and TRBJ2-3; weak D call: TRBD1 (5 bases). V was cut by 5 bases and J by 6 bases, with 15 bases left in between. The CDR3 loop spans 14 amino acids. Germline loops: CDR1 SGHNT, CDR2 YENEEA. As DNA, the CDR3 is TGTGCCAGCAGCCAGAAGGGGTGGTATGATACGCAGTATTTT. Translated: CASSQKGWYDTQYF.

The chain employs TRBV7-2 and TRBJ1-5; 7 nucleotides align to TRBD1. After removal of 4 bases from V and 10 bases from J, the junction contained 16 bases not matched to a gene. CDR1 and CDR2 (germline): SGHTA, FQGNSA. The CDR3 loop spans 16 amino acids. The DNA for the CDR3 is TGTGCCAGCAGCTCTGGATCGGACAGGCCTAGGGGACCCCAGCATTTT. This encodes CASSSGSDRPRGPQHF.